This T cell receptor beta chain was recorded in a study of blood T cell repertoires in COVID-19. CDR1 LGHDT and CDR2 YNNKEL come from the germline V gene (reference sequence). The V and J ends lost 1 base and 4 bases respectively, with 13 bases between them. CDR3 length equals 16 residues. Measured with immunoSEQ multiplex PCR; TCRdb has only the in-frame clones, and not every one. This table holds 250,000 to 350,000 clones, 87% found once. The chain is built from TRBV3-1 (or the pseudogene TRBV3-2) and TRBJ2-2, with D possibly TRBD2 on 7 matching bases. The sequenced sample was peripheral blood. This receptor was taken from a young man with active or convalescent COVID-19. CDR3 coding DNA: TGTGCCAGCAGCCAAGTCGGGGGGCGGGTCACCGGGGAGCTGTTTTTT. Residues: CASSQVGGRVTGELFF.